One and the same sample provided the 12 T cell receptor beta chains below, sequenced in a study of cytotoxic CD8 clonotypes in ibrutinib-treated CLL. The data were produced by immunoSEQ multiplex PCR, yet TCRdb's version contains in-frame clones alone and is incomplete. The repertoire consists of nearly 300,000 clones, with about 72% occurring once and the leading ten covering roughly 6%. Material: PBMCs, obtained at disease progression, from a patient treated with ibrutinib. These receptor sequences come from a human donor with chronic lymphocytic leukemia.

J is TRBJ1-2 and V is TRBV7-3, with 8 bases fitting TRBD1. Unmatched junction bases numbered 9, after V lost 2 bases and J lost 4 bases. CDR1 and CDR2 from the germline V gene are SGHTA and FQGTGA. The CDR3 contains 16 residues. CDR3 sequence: CASSLYYRTGFYGYTF. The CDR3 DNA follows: TGTGCCAGCAGCTTATACTATCGGACAGGGTTCTATGGCTACACCTTC.

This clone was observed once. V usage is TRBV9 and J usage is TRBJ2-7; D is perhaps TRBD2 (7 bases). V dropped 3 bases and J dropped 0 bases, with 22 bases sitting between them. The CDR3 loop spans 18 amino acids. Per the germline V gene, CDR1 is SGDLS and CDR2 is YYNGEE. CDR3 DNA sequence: TGTGCCAGCAGCGCCCAAGGCGGGGGCTCTATTTACTCCTACGAGCAGTACTTC. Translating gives CASSAQGGGSIYSYEQYF.

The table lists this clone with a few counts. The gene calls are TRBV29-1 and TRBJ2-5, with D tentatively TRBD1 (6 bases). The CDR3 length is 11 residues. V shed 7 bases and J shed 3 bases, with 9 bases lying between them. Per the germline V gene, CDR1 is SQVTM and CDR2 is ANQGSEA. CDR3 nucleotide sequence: TGCAGCGGGACAGAGAAAGAGACCCAGTACTTC. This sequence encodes CSGTEKETQYF.

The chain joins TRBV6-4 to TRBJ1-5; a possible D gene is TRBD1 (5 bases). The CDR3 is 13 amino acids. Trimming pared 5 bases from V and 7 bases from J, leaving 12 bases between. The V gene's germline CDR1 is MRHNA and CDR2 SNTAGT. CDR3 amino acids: CASSLRPGQPQHF. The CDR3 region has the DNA TGTGCCAGCAGTCTTCGACCAGGGCAGCCCCAGCATTTT.

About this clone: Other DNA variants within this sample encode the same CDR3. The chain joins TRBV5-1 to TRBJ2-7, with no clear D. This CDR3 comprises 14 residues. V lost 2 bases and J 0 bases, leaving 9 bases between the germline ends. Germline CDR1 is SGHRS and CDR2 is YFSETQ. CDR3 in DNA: TGCGCCAGCAGCTTAGGTGGTAGCTCCTACGAGCAGTACTTC. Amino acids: CASSLGGSSYEQYF. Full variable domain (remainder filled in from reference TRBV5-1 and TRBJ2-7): KAGVTQTPRYLIKTRGQQVTLSCSPISGHRSVSWYQQTPGQGLQFLFEYFSETQRNKGNFPGRFSGRQFSNSRSEMNVSTLELGDSALYLCASSLGGSSYEQYFGPGTRLTVT.

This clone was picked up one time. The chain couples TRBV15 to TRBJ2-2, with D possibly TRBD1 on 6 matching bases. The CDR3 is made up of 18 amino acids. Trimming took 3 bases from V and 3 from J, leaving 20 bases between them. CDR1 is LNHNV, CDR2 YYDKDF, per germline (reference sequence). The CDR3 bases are TGTGCCACCAGCAGGAGGGGGTCGGCCAGGGTAGACACCGGGGAGCTGTTTTTT. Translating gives CATSRRGSARVDTGELFF.

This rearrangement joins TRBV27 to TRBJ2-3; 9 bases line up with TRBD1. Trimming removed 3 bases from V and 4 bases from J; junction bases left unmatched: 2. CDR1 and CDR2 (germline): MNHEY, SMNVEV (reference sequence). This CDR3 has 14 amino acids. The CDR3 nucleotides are TGTGCCAGCAGTTTGGGACAGGGCCCAGATACGCAGTATTTT. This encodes CASSLGQGPDTQYF.

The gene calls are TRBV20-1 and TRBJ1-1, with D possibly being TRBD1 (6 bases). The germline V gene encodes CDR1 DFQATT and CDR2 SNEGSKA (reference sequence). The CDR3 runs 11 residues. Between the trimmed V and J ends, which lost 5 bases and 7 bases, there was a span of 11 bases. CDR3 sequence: CSAVRTVEAFF. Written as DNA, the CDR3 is TGCAGTGCTGTTCGGACAGTTGAAGCTTTCTTT.

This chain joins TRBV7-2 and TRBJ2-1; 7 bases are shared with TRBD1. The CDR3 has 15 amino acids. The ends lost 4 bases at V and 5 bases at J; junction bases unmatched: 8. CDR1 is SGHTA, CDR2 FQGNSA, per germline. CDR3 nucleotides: TGTGCCAGCAGCTCAACGGGACAGATTCACAATGAGCAGTTCTTC. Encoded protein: CASSSTGQIHNEQFF. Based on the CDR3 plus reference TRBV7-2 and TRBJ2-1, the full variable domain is GAGVSQSPSNKVTEKGKDVELRCDPISGHTALYWYRQSLGQGLEFLIYFQGNSAPDKSGLPSDRFSAERTGGSVSTLTIQRTQQEDSAVYLCASSSTGQIHNEQFFGPGTRLTVL.

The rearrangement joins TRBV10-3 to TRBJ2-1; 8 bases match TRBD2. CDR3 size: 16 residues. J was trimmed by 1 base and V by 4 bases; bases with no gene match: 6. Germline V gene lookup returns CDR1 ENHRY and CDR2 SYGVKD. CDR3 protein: CAISVTSGISYNEQFF. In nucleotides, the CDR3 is TGTGCCATCAGTGTCACTAGCGGAATATCCTACAATGAGCAGTTCTTC.

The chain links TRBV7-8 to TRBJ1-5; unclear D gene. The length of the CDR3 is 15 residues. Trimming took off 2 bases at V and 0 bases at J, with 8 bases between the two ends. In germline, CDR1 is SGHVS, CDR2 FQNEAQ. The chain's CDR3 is CASSLNWASNQPQHF. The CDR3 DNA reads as TGTGCCAGCAGCTTAAACTGGGCTAGCAATCAGCCCCAGCATTTT.

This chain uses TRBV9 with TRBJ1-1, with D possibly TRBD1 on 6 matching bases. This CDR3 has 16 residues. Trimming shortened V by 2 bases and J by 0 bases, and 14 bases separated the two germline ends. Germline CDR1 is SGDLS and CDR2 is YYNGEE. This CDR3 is CASSVLDGGMNTEAFF. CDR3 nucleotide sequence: TGTGCCAGCAGCGTTTTGGACGGGGGCATGAACACTGAAGCTTTCTTT.